One sample yielded the 25 T cell receptor beta chains listed below, sequenced in a study of T cell responses to AZD1222 COVID-19 vaccine. Sequencing was performed with immunoSEQ multiplex PCR; in TCRdb, only in-frame clones are kept and a portion is missing. The sample contains about 130,000 clones, roughly 92% of which appear only once. Sequenced here: peripheral blood, sampled on day 0 of AZD1222 vaccination. The receptors here all came from an adult in good health.

This rearrangement joins TRBV12-5 to TRBJ2-7; D tentatively reads TRBD1 or TRBD2 (5 bases each). The CDR3 is made up of 12 amino acids. In germline, CDR1 is LGHNT, CDR2 FRNRAP. The V end was cut by 2 bases, the J end by 10 bases, with 12 bases between. CDR3 sequence reads: CASGLSGARQYF. The CDR3 nucleotides read TGTGCTAGTGGTTTGTCCGGGGCGAGACAGTACTTC.

This sequence joins TRBV4-2 and TRBJ1-2, with D possibly being TRBD1 (5 bases). Germline CDR1 LGHNA, CDR2 YNFKEQ. Trimming removed 3 bases from V and 0 bases from J, with 11 bases in between. The CDR3 loop spans 15 amino acids. The CDR3: CASSQPGLSNYGYTF. CDR3 bases: TGTGCCAGCAGCCAGCCGGGGCTGTCTAACTATGGCTACACCTTC.

This clone was observed once. CDR3 loop: CASSLSLTGELFF. CDR3 DNA sequence: TGTGCCAGCAGCTTAAGTTTAACCGGGGAGCTGTTTTTT. This chain uses TRBV5-4 with TRBJ2-2; D remains unclear. With 2 bases removed from V and 5 bases from J, the gap between germline ends came to 7 bases. CDR3 length equals 13 residues. Germline V lookup: CDR1 SGHNT, CDR2 YYREEE (reference sequence).

The chain is built from TRBV30 and TRBJ1-4; weak D call: TRBD1 (5 bases). CDR3 length equals 13 residues. Trimming stripped 2 bases from V and 7 bases from J, with 11 bases between. Germline V gives CDR1 GTSNPN, CDR2 SVGIG (reference sequence). CDR3 nucleotides: TGTGCCTGGAGTCGTCAGGGTGCTGAAAAACTGTTTTTT. This sequence encodes CAWSRQGAEKLFF.

V usage is TRBV5-1 and J usage is TRBJ2-7, with D tentatively TRBD1 (6 bases). The CDR3 loop spans 14 amino acids. The germline V gene encodes CDR1 SGHRS and CDR2 YFSETQ. V lost 3 bases, J lost 1 base, and 11 bases lay in between. CDR3 DNA: TGCGCCAGCAGCTACCGGGACATTTCCTACGAGCAGTACTTC. Protein: CASSYRDISYEQYF.

V gene TRBV29-1 combines with J gene TRBJ1-1, with D possibly being TRBD1 (6 bases). Germline V CDR1 and CDR2: SQVTM, ANQGSEA. This CDR3 is 11 amino acids long. V gave up 5 bases and J gave up 3 bases, with 7 bases separating them. CDR3 sequence (DNA): TGCAGCGTTAGACAGGACACTGAAGCTTTCTTT. As protein: CSVRQDTEAFF.

The chain joins TRBV27 to TRBJ2-1, with D perhaps TRBD2 (5 bases). V lost 7 bases and J lost 6, with 19 bases in between. Germline V lookup: CDR1 MNHEY, CDR2 SMNVEV (reference sequence). The CDR3 runs 15 residues. Here the CDR3 DNA reads TGTGCCAGCACCCAAACCGTAACTAGTGTCAATGAGCAGTTCTTC. This gives the protein CASTQTVTSVNEQFF.

This chain links TRBV29-1 with TRBJ2-6; TRBD1 matches 7 bases. Per the germline V gene, CDR1 is SQVTM and CDR2 is ANQGSEA. J was trimmed by 0 bases and V by 6 bases; bases with no gene match: 11. CDR3 length equals 17 residues. The CDR3 is CSVGTANAGSGANVLTF. CDR3 DNA sequence: TGCAGCGTGGGGACAGCCAACGCTGGCTCTGGGGCCAACGTCCTGACTTTC.

This chain connects TRBV13 to TRBJ2-6; no definite D call. The germline CDR1 and CDR2 sequences are PRHDT and FYEKMQ (reference sequence). This CDR3 contains 13 residues. The V end was cut by 2 bases, the J end by 3 bases, with 2 bases between. CDR3 loop: CASSLLGANVLTF. The CDR3 DNA is TGTGCCAGCAGCTTACTTGGGGCCAACGTCCTGACTTTC.

This CDR3 is CASSTSRTRSGEETQYF. In nucleotides, the CDR3 is TGTGCCAGCAGCACCTCTAGGACCCGCTCTGGGGAAGAGACCCAGTACTTC. The chain employs TRBV5-8 and TRBJ2-5; D ambiguous. This CDR3 has 17 residues. Germline assignment: CDR1 SGHTS and CDR2 YDEGEE. Trimming removed 4 bases from V and 3 bases from J, with 22 bases in between.

The rearrangement links TRBV5-1 to TRBJ2-1; 11 positions match TRBD2. Trimming cost V 0 bases and J 8 bases; bases outside gene matches: 4. This CDR3 is built from 15 residues. Germline V lookup: CDR1 SGHRS, CDR2 YFSETQ. The CDR3 region has the DNA TGCGCCAGCAGCTTGGGACTAGCGGGACTCGATGAGCAGTTCTTC. Residues: CASSLGLAGLDEQFF.

This clone has a handful of counts. The J gene is TRBJ1-1, the V gene TRBV27, with TRBD1 identical over 8 bases. Germline V CDR1 and CDR2: MNHEY, SMNVEV (reference sequence). After removal of 2 bases from V and 7 bases from J, the junction contained 6 bases not matched to a gene. CDR3 size: 14 residues. CDR3 sequence: CASSLDRGPNEAFF. CDR3 bases: TGTGCCAGCAGTTTAGACAGGGGACCAAATGAAGCTTTCTTT.

V gene TRBV6-5 combines with J gene TRBJ1-4; D is unclear. The CDR3 spans 14 residues. Germline-derived CDR1 and CDR2 are MNHEY and SVGAGI. The V end lost 5 bases, the J end lost 0 bases, and 7 bases lay between the germline ends. Written as DNA, the CDR3 is TGTGCCAGCAGTCAAACAGCAACTAATGAAAAACTGTTTTTT. Protein: CASSQTATNEKLFF.

The rearrangement uses TRBV6-2 or TRBV6-3 and TRBJ2-3; no definite D call. Germline lookup yields CDR1 MNHEY and CDR2 SVGEGT. Trimming removed 5 bases at V and 2 bases at J, with 2 bases between. The CDR3 is made up of 11 amino acids. CDR3 amino acids: CASSNTDTQYF. The DNA of the CDR3 is TGTGCCAGCAGTAACACAGATACGCAGTATTTT.

V usage is TRBV14 and J usage is TRBJ2-2, with D perhaps TRBD2 (5 bases). Trimming shortened V by 1 base and J by 6 bases, and 6 bases separated the two germline ends. CDR3 size: 13 residues. Germline CDR1 SGHDN, CDR2 FVKESK. CDR3 bases: TGTGCCAGCAGCCAAGCGGGGTCCGGGGAGCTGTTTTTT. Its translation: CASSQAGSGELFF.

The rearrangement uses TRBV28 and TRBJ1-5; TRBD1 is a possible D gene (5 bases). Looked up from germline, CDR1 is MDHEN and CDR2 is SYDVKM. Trimming took 6 bases from V and 5 from J, leaving 17 bases between them. This CDR3 has 15 residues. CDR3 coding DNA: TGTGCCAGCAGGGGACCCCGGGACCAAGATCAGCCCCAGCATTTT. Its protein is CASRGPRDQDQPQHF.

This clone has a single count. This chain links TRBV27 with TRBJ1-2, with 7 positions matching TRBD1. This CDR3 is 16 amino acids long. Germline V CDR1 and CDR2: MNHEY, SMNVEV (reference sequence). The trim removed 5 bases at V and 3 bases at J, leaving 12 bases unmatched. CDR3 residues: CASSLYDRVTHYGYTF. The DNA of the CDR3 is TGTGCCAGCAGTCTATACGACAGGGTGACCCACTATGGCTACACCTTC.

This sequence joins TRBV11-3 and TRBJ1-5; D is uncertain. This CDR3 is built from 17 residues. Trimming stripped 3 bases from V and 0 bases from J, with 15 bases between. Germline V gene sequence: CDR1 SGHNT, CDR2 YENEEA. The CDR3 reads CASSLKEVVYSNQPQHF. The CDR3 nucleotides are TGTGCCAGCAGCTTGAAGGAGGTCGTCTATAGCAATCAGCCCCAGCATTTT. Combining the CDR3 with reference TRBV11-3 and TRBJ1-5 gives the whole variable domain EAGVVQSPRYKIIEKKQPVAFWCNPISGHNTLYWYLQNLGQGPELLIRYENEEAVDDSQLPKDRFSAERLKGVDSTLKIQPAELGDSAVYLCASSLKEVVYSNQPQHFGDGTRLSIL.

The chain carries TRBV15 and TRBJ1-4; TRBD1 matches 7 bases. The trim removed 0 bases at V and 8 bases at J, leaving 9 bases unmatched. CDR3 length: 16 amino acids. Germline CDR1 LNHNV, CDR2 YYDKDF (reference sequence). The CDR3 region has the DNA TGTGCCACCAGCAGAGATCGTTCAGGGGGAGGCGAAAAACTGTTTTTT. Protein sequence: CATSRDRSGGGEKLFF.

The genes are TRBV28 and TRBJ2-1; maybe TRBD1 (5 bases). V lost 5 bases and J 3 bases, leaving 11 bases between the germline ends. The CDR3 is 14 residues long. The V gene's germline CDR1 is MDHEN and CDR2 SYDVKM. CDR3 region: CASSGDSLYNEQFF. CDR3 in DNA: TGTGCCAGCAGTGGTGACAGTCTCTACAATGAGCAGTTCTTC.

The gene calls are TRBV5-6 and TRBJ1-1; TRBD1 might be the D (6 bases). Germline loops: CDR1 SGHDT, CDR2 YYEEEE. Trimming removed 3 bases at V and 0 bases at J, with 15 bases between. CDR3 length: 16 residues. The CDR3 sequence: CASSSRNRELNTEAFF. The CDR3 nucleotides are TGTGCCAGCAGCTCGCGAAACAGGGAGTTGAACACTGAAGCTTTCTTT.

This chain uses TRBV10-3 with TRBJ2-7; TRBD1 aligns across 11 bases. V lost 3 bases to trimming and J lost 3 bases; unmatched junction nucleotides: 7. Germline assignment: CDR1 ENHRY and CDR2 SYGVKD. The CDR3 consists of 16 residues. CDR3 sequence reads: CAISDFRTGGIYEQYF. As DNA, the CDR3 is TGTGCCATCAGTGACTTTCGGACAGGGGGCATCTACGAGCAGTACTTC.

This rearrangement joins TRBV12-3 or TRBV12-4 to TRBJ2-7, with D maybe TRBD1 (6 bases). The V gene lost 3 bases and the J gene lost 4 bases, with 10 bases spanning the gap. The CDR3 extends over 13 amino acids. As DNA, the CDR3 is TGTGCCAGCAGTTTTCGCAGGGGTTACGAGCAGTACTTC. This codes for CASSFRRGYEQYF.

This sequence joins TRBV7-8 and TRBJ1-5, with 9 nucleotides matching TRBD1. With 5 bases clipped from V and 7 bases from J, the junction kept 9 bases outside the gene matches. Germline assignment: CDR1 SGHVS and CDR2 FQNEAQ. This CDR3 comprises 15 residues. In nucleotides, the CDR3 is TGTGCCAGCAGCGGGAACAGGGGGCGACGGCAGCCCCAGCATTTT. Translated: CASSGNRGRRQPQHF.

The rearrangement joins TRBV27 to TRBJ1-2; 8 positions match TRBD1. This CDR3 has 16 residues. The V and J ends lost 0 bases and 4 bases, in that order; junction bases with no gene match: 7. From germline, CDR1 is MNHEY and CDR2 SMNVEV (reference sequence). The DNA of the CDR3 is TGTGCCAGCAGTTTATCGTGGACAGGGCAAGGCTATGGCTACACCTTC. Protein sequence: CASSLSWTGQGYGYTF.